The 32 T cell receptor beta chains reported below all come from one sample, sequenced in a study of human T cells and chemical hapten exposure. The time point was: patch test 1, 2 weeks after DPC sensitization. Treatment meaning: therapeutic diphenylcyclopropenone sensitization with weekly scalp DPC. TCRdb independently ran MiXCR on the RACE reads; one entry per CDR3 protein. Seen here are tens of thousands of distinct CDR3 sequences, under 12% observed once, and the top ten hold less than 2.5%. The sequences come from whole blood, collected in connection with sensitization to the hapten diphenylcyclopropenone (DPC). These receptor sequences come from a man aged 35-49 years with alopecia areata. Some clones in this sample may be carry-over from other donors' samples.

This clonotype was recorded a few times. The V gene is TRBV30, the J gene TRBJ2-3; D possibly corresponds to TRBD2 (6 bases). In germline, CDR1 is GTSNPN, CDR2 SVGIG (reference sequence). With 7 bases removed from V and 0 bases from J, the gap between germline ends came to 14 bases. The CDR3 consists of 14 residues. The chain's CDR3 is CASGTGASTDTQYF. The DNA for the CDR3 is TGTGCCTCCGGGACTGGGGCTAGCACAGATACGCAGTATTTT.

At least ten counts were recorded for this clonotype. This chain connects TRBV20-1 to TRBJ1-4; D unresolved. The germline CDR1 and CDR2 sequences are DFQATT and SNEGSKA (reference sequence). This CDR3 has 14 residues. Trimming cost V 4 bases and J 8 bases, with 17 bases left between them. For the CDR3, the DNA is TGCAGTGCTAAGGCCGGCACGGCGGGGGAAAAACTGTTTTTT. Protein sequence: CSAKAGTAGEKLFF.

This clonotype was seen a few times. The V call is TRBV6-2 or TRBV6-3, the J call TRBJ2-1; possibly TRBD1 for D (6 bases). Germline loops: CDR1 MNHEY, CDR2 SVGEGT. The CDR3 is 16 residues long. The V and J ends lost 11 bases and 5 bases respectively, with 25 bases between them. CDR3 DNA: TGTGCCCCGGTCCTGAAGGACAGCGAACTCAACAATGAGCAGTTCTTC. The encoded protein is CAPVLKDSELNNEQFF.

This clonotype was seen more than once but under ten times. V and J are TRBV6-2 or TRBV6-3 and TRBJ2-5; no clear D gene. With 6 bases removed from V and 3 bases from J, the gap between germline ends came to 8 bases. Germline V gene lookup returns CDR1 MNHEY and CDR2 SVGEGT. CDR3 length: 12 amino acids. CDR3 DNA: TGTGCCAGCAGCCCCCAGAAAGAGACCCAGTACTTC. Translating gives CASSPQKETQYF.

This clonotype occurred many times. V and J are TRBV29-1 and TRBJ1-1; D ambiguous. V was clipped by 3 bases and J by 1 base, with 9 bases between them. Germline CDR1 is SQVTM and CDR2 is ANQGSEA. This CDR3 comprises 13 residues. The CDR3 here is CSVDKGQNTEAFF. As DNA, the CDR3 is TGCAGCGTTGATAAGGGCCAGAACACTGAAGCTTTCTTT.

This clonotype was observed a handful of times. The chain is built from TRBV7-8 and TRBJ2-7; no definite D call. The germline gives CDR1 SGHVS, CDR2 FQNEAQ. CDR3 length: 13 residues. Deletions cut 3 bases from V and 3 bases from J, with 9 bases between. CDR3 nucleotides: TGTGCCAGCAGCTTGTCGGCAGGCTACGAGCAGTACGTC. This sequence encodes CASSLSAGYEQYV.

This clonotype was seen a handful of times. The rearrangement joins TRBV14 to TRBJ1-4; D is ambiguous. V was shortened by 1 base and J by 0 bases, with 12 bases between the two germline ends. CDR1 and CDR2 (germline): SGHDN, FVKESK. This CDR3 comprises 17 residues. The CDR3 loop is CASSQVNLFATNEKLFF. Here the CDR3 DNA reads TGTGCCAGCAGCCAAGTTAACTTATTTGCAACTAATGAAAAACTGTTTTTT.

In this sample, this clonotype turned up a few times. The chain has TRBV29-1 and TRBJ1-1; D is possibly TRBD1 (5 bases). The V gene's germline CDR1 is SQVTM and CDR2 ANQGSEA. This CDR3 has 13 amino acids. V lost 0 bases and J 2 bases, leaving 7 bases between the germline ends. This CDR3 reads CSVEDGHNTEAFF. For the CDR3, the DNA is TGCAGCGTTGAAGACGGACATAACACTGAAGCTTTCTTT.

This clonotype was counted many times. V gene TRBV6-2 or TRBV6-3 combines with J gene TRBJ1-5, with D possibly being TRBD1 (5 bases). V was clipped by 10 bases and J by 9 bases, with 10 bases between them. CDR3 length equals 10 residues. Germline V lookup: CDR1 MNHEY, CDR2 SVGEGT. DNA for the CDR3: TGTGCCACCGGGGGTGGGCCCCAGCATTTT. It specifies CATGGGPQHF.

The V gene is TRBV13, the J gene TRBJ2-3, with TRBD1 matching 8 bases. Germline V gene data show CDR1 as PRHDT and CDR2 as FYEKMQ (reference sequence). V was clipped by 0 bases and J by 2 bases; unmatched bases: 1. CDR3 length equals 15 residues. The CDR3 DNA reads as TGTGCCAGCAGCTTAGGGGACAGGGCCACAGATACGCAGTATTTT. Translation: CASSLGDRATDTQYF.

V is TRBV20-1 and J is TRBJ1-6; possibly TRBD1 for D (5 bases). This CDR3 comprises 14 residues. CDR1 is DFQATT and CDR2 is SNEGSKA in the germline V gene (reference sequence). Deletions cut 3 bases from V and 6 bases from J, with 12 bases between. The DNA of the CDR3 is TGCAGTGCTAGGGGACCCCAGGGTAATTCACCCCTCCACTTT. Translation gives CSARGPQGNSPLHF.

This clonotype was seen only a few times. The chain is built from TRBV12-3 or TRBV12-4 and TRBJ2-7; 7 nucleotides match TRBD1. The CDR3 is 14 residues long. The trim removed 3 bases at V and 1 base at J, leaving 3 bases unmatched. CDR3 sequence reads: CASSFWDSSYEQYV. The CDR3 DNA reads as TGTGCCAGCAGTTTCTGGGACAGTTCCTACGAGCAGTACGTC.

This clonotype was picked up a small number of times. The CDR3 DNA sequence: TGTGCCAGCAGCCCGCTTGGAACTAATGAAAAACTGTTTTTT. Translating it yields CASSPLGTNEKLFF. This chain joins TRBV7-2 and TRBJ1-4; D is unresolved. Deletions cut 5 bases from V and 1 base from J, with 8 bases between. This CDR3 has 14 residues. Germline-derived CDR1 and CDR2 are SGHTA and FQGNSA.

V gene TRBV13 combines with J gene TRBJ2-4, with TRBD2 matching over 10 bases. There are 16 residues in the CDR3. Germline V gene sequence: CDR1 PRHDT, CDR2 FYEKMQ (reference sequence). The ends lost 0 bases at V and 8 bases at J; junction bases unmatched: 7. CDR3 nucleotide sequence: TGTGCCAGCAGCTTAGGGGCTAGCGGGAGTTTCCACATTCAGTACTTC. It codes for CASSLGASGSFHIQYF. Based on the CDR3 plus reference TRBV13 and TRBJ2-4, the full variable domain is AAGVIQSPRHLIKEKRETATLKCYPIPRHDTVYWYQQGPGQDPQFLISFYEKMQSDKGSIPDRFSAQQFSDYHSELNMSSLELGDSALYFCASSLGASGSFHIQYFGAGTRLSVL.

This clonotype was counted a few times. The chain joins TRBV29-1 to TRBJ2-3; TRBD1 aligns across 11 bases. CDR1 and CDR2 (germline): SQVTM, ANQGSEA. Unmatched junction bases numbered 7, after V lost 6 bases and J lost 2 bases. This CDR3 is 15 amino acids long. CDR3 amino acids: CSVARTGGLTDTQYF. CDR3 DNA: TGCAGCGTCGCCAGGACAGGGGGCCTCACAGATACGCAGTATTTT.

This clonotype has a handful of counts. The rearrangement links TRBV18 to TRBJ2-1; 10 bases are shared with TRBD2. Germline CDR1 is KGHSH and CDR2 is LQKENI. This CDR3 is built from 15 residues. V was clipped by 8 bases and J by 4 bases; unmatched bases: 8. This CDR3 is CASVELAGTYNEQFF. CDR3 sequence (DNA): TGTGCCAGCGTGGAACTAGCGGGAACATACAATGAGCAGTTCTTC. Full variable domain (remainder filled in from reference TRBV18 and TRBJ2-1): NAGVMQNPRHLVRRRGQEARLRCSPMKGHSHVYWYRQLPEEGLKFMVYLQKENIIDESGMPKERFSAEFPKEGPSILRIQQVVRGDSAAYFCASVELAGTYNEQFFGPGTRLTVL.

The chain uses TRBV4-3 and TRBJ2-3, with D possibly matching TRBD2 (6 bases). This CDR3 contains 16 residues. Trimming took off 1 base at V and 7 bases at J, with 18 bases between the two ends. CDR1 is LGHNA, CDR2 YSLEER, per germline. The CDR3 DNA reads TGCGCCAGCAGCCAAGTTGGCGGGATCACGGGATATACGCAGTATTTT. This encodes CASSQVGGITGYTQYF.

This clonotype occurred a few times. The chain combines TRBV7-8 with TRBJ1-3; possibly TRBD1 for D (6 bases). V was cut by 1 base and J by 3 bases, with 10 bases left in between. Germline loops: CDR1 SGHVS, CDR2 FQNEAQ. The length of the CDR3 is 15 residues. The CDR3 DNA is TGTGCCAGCAGCTTAGTACAGGGAGGTGGAAACACCATATATTTT. This translates into CASSLVQGGGNTIYF.

The rearrangement links TRBV18 to TRBJ1-5, with a tentative D call TRBD1 (5 bases). The ends were cut back, 3 bases at V and 0 bases at J, with 12 bases in the middle. Germline values: CDR1 KGHSH, CDR2 LQKENI. CDR3 length: 16 residues. The CDR3 protein is CASSPGQGYSNQPQHF. CDR3 bases: TGTGCCAGCTCACCCGGGCAGGGATATAGCAATCAGCCCCAGCATTTT.

This clonotype has a handful of counts. V and J are TRBV6-5 and TRBJ2-5, with 7 bases fitting TRBD2. J was trimmed by 2 bases and V by 0 bases; bases with no gene match: 6. Germline lookup yields CDR1 MNHEY and CDR2 SVGAGI. This CDR3 spans 16 amino acids. The CDR3 is CASSYSGLADQETQYF. Written as DNA, the CDR3 is TGTGCCAGCAGTTACTCGGGGCTAGCGGATCAAGAGACCCAGTACTTC.

The CDR3 sequence is CSADPSGSSDTQYF. In DNA form, the CDR3 reads TGCAGTGCCGACCCCAGCGGGAGTAGCGATACGCAGTATTTT. The chain is built from TRBV20-1 and TRBJ2-3; 8 positions match TRBD2. The germline V gene encodes CDR1 DFQATT and CDR2 SNEGSKA (reference sequence). The CDR3 has 14 amino acids. V lost 6 bases and J lost 6; bases outside the gene matches: 11.

This clonotype came up a few times. This chain links TRBV24-1 with TRBJ2-6; D unclear. Trimming removed 4 bases at V and 0 bases at J, with 9 bases between. Germline values: CDR1 KGHDR, CDR2 SFDVKD. The CDR3 runs to 16 residues. This chain's CDR3 is CATSDSTDSGANVLTF. The CDR3 region has the DNA TGTGCCACCAGTGACTCCACCGACTCTGGGGCCAACGTCCTGACTTTC.

A few counts support this clonotype. V is TRBV20-1 and J is TRBJ2-3; 7 nucleotides align to TRBD2. In germline, CDR1 is DFQATT, CDR2 SNEGSKA (reference sequence). V gave up 3 bases and J gave up 4 bases; unmatched junction bases: 1. The CDR3 runs 12 residues. CDR3 nucleotide sequence: TGCAGTGCTAGCCGGGAGGCAGATACGCAGTATTTT. It is translated as CSASREADTQYF.

This clonotype was seen repeatedly, ten times or more. This sequence joins TRBV29-1 and TRBJ2-1; TRBD2 agrees at 9 bases. After removal of 3 bases from V and 4 bases from J, the junction contained 4 bases not matched to a gene. There are 14 residues in the CDR3. Germline CDR1 and CDR2: SQVTM and ANQGSEA. The CDR3 nucleotides are TGCAGCGTTGACCCTAGCGGGATGTACAATGAGCAGTTCTTC. This gives the protein CSVDPSGMYNEQFF.

Many counts were recorded for this clonotype. This sequence joins TRBV29-1 and TRBJ2-5; a weak D match, TRBD1 (5 bases). V shed 7 bases and J shed 2 bases, with 11 bases lying between them. The germline V gene encodes CDR1 SQVTM and CDR2 ANQGSEA. The CDR3 runs 12 residues. CDR3 loop: CSASGIQETQYF. CDR3 DNA: TGCAGCGCTTCAGGGATACAAGAGACCCAGTACTTC.

This clonotype was observed a few times. The CDR3 sequence: CASSEAVSGTGYGYTF. The CDR3 DNA reads as TGTGCCAGCAGTGAAGCGGTATCCGGGACAGGCTATGGCTACACCTTC. The V gene is TRBV6-1, the J gene TRBJ1-2; 8 bases match TRBD1. CDR3 length equals 16 residues. With 0 bases clipped from V and 4 bases from J, the junction kept 7 bases outside the gene matches. Looked up from germline, CDR1 is MNHNS and CDR2 is SASEGT.

This chain connects TRBV12-3 or TRBV12-4 to TRBJ2-4; 7 nucleotides align to TRBD2. The CDR3 loop spans 17 amino acids. V was clipped by 2 bases and J by 2 bases; unmatched bases: 9. CDR3 in amino acids: CASSLRGGSPSKNIQYF. CDR3 coding DNA: TGTGCCAGCAGTTTAAGGGGCGGGAGTCCGTCCAAAAACATTCAGTACTTC.

This chain joins TRBV12-2 and TRBJ2-1; no DNA check was done on the table's D call, TRBD2. TRBV12-2 is reported as a pseudogene. CDR3 length: 17 amino acids. The CDR3 sequence: CASRPRRTSGHYNEQFF. CDR3 DNA: TGTGCAAGTCGCCCCAGGAGGACTAGCGGGCACTACAATGAGCAGTTCTTC.

The chain has TRBV9 and TRBJ2-7, with 9 bases lining up with TRBD2. The ends lost 0 bases at V and 3 bases at J; junction bases unmatched: 7. The germline V gene encodes CDR1 SGDLS and CDR2 YYNGEE. The CDR3 has 16 amino acids. In DNA form, the CDR3 reads TGTGCCAGCAGCGTAGGAGCGGGACTAGCTGTCTACGAGCAGTACTTC. Its translation: CASSVGAGLAVYEQYF.

This clonotype was picked up a small number of times. The V and J genes are TRBV20-1 and TRBJ1-5; possibly TRBD1 for D (6 bases). V gave up 3 bases and J gave up 6 bases, with 21 bases separating them. CDR1 is DFQATT, CDR2 SNEGSKA, per germline (reference sequence). The CDR3 sequence is 16 residues long. CDR3 residues: CSARTSWGGGGQPQHF. CDR3 DNA sequence: TGCAGTGCTAGGACTTCCTGGGGGGGAGGGGGTCAGCCCCAGCATTTT.

This clonotype was seen a handful of times. The V gene is TRBV4-1, the J gene TRBJ1-5; no clear D gene. V was shortened by 0 bases and J by 1 base, with 13 bases between the two germline ends. Germline lookup yields CDR1 MGHRA and CDR2 YSYEKL. The CDR3 runs to 17 residues. The DNA of the CDR3 is TGCGCCAGCAGCCAAGAGGGTCTAACACAGAGCAATCAGCCCCAGCATTTT. Encoded protein: CASSQEGLTQSNQPQHF.

This clonotype was detected a few times. The rearrangement links TRBV19 to TRBJ2-4, with 9 positions matching TRBD1. CDR1 LNHDA and CDR2 SQIVND come from the germline V gene (reference sequence). The J segment lost 1 base and the V segment lost 5 bases, leaving 9 bases of the junction unmatched. This CDR3 has 17 residues. CDR3 protein: CASSPGTGRRAKNIQYF. The CDR3 region has the DNA TGTGCCAGTAGTCCCGGGACAGGGAGAAGGGCCAAAAACATTCAGTACTTC.